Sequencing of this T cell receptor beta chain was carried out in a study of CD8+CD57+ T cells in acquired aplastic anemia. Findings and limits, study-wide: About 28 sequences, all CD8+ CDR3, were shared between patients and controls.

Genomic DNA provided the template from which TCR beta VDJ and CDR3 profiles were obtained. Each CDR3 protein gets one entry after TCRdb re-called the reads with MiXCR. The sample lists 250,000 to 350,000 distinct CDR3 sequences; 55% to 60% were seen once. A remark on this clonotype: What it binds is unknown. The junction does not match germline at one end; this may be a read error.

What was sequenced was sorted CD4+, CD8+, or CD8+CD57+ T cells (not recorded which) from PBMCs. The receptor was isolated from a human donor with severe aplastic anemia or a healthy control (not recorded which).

The CDR3 sequence: CASSYGGGSGNTLYF. Written as DNA, the CDR3 is TGTGCCAGCAGTTACGGGGGCGGCTCTGGAAACACCTTATATTTT. The chain couples TRBV12-3 or TRBV12-4 to TRBJ1-3; TRBD1 is a possible D gene (6 bases). The CDR3 has 15 amino acids.